This TCR beta chain stems from a study of T cells in Graves' hyperthyroidism and ophthalmopathy. Researchers took RNA transcripts and amplified the TCR beta CDR3 regions from them. First-round RT-PCR of the TCR CDR3 relied on the HTBI primer set. TCRdb reprocessed the multiplex PCR reads via MiXCR and lists one record per CDR3 protein. The data contain 550,000 to 850,000 distinct CDR3 sequences, roughly 20% of them singletons. Germline assignment: CDR1 SEHNR and CDR2 FQNEAQ (reference sequence). V dropped 4 bases and J dropped 2; count of bases not matched to a gene: 4. This CDR3 contains 17 residues.

The material sequenced was blood. The origin of this receptor is a woman between 45 and 60 years old with Graves' hyperthyroidism that later progressed to Graves' ophthalmopathy. This chain connects TRBV7-9 to TRBJ2-2, with TRBD2 identical over 13 bases. CDR3 amino acids: CASSSGLAGVNTGELFF. The CDR3 nucleotides are TGTGCCAGCAGCTCCGGACTAGCGGGGGTAAACACCGGGGAGCTGTTTTTT.